There are many counts of the clone carrying this TCR beta chain. Separate cDNA molecules received unique molecular identifiers, which the library attached to them. Each CDR3 protein gets one entry after TCRdb re-called the RACE reads with MiXCR. The repertoire includes about 34,000 distinct CDR3 sequences, 10% of them detected once, and roughly a quarter sits in the top ten. Germline V lookup: CDR1 SQVTM, CDR2 ANQGSEA. V was pared by 4 bases and J by 3 bases, with 6 bases of the junction left unmatched. The CDR3 is made up of 14 amino acids. This sample is part of a study of human T cells and chemical hapten exposure. Study details: After 6 days, upper back 0.01% DPC patch tests were scored.

Time point given: pre-sensitization, week 0. Stated treatment: therapeutic diphenylcyclopropenone sensitization with weekly scalp DPC. The total RNA was obtained from whole blood that was not fractionated. Blood draws preceded each patch test application. V gene TRBV29-1 combines with J gene TRBJ1-5; TRBD1 agrees at 7 bases. The sample was whole blood, taken in connection with sensitization to the hapten diphenylcyclopropenone (DPC). The receptor comes from a man in his fifties or sixties with alopecia areata. Some clones in this sample may be carry-over from other donors' samples. This CDR3 is CSVVEGTANQPQHF. Written as DNA, the CDR3 is TGCAGCGTTGTGGAGGGGACAGCCAATCAGCCCCAGCATTTT.